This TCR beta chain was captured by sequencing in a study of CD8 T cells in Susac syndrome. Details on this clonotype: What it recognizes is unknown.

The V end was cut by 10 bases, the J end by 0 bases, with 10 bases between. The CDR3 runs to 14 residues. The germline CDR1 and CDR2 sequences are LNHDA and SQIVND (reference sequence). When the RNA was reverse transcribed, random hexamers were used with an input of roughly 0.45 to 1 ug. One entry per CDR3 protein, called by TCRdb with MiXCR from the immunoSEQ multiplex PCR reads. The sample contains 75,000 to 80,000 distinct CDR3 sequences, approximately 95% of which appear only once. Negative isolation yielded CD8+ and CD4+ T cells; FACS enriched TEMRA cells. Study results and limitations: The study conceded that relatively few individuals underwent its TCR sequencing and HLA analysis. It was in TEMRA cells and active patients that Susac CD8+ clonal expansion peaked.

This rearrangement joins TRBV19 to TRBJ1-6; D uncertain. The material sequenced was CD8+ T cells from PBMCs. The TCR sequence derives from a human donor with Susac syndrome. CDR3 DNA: TGTGCCACCACCGGGAGCTCCTATAATTCACCCCTCCACTTT. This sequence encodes CATTGSSYNSPLHF.